This TCR beta chain was sequenced for a study of T cell clonality in common variable immunodeficiency. Overall study findings and caveats: Compared with healthy controls, CVID subjects showed increased TCRbeta clonality, mostly in about a third. Authors noted CVID clonality's cause needs subpopulation repertoire sequencing.

Patients and controls were mostly of Caucasian heritage. The CDR3 extends over 15 amino acids. Germline V CDR1 and CDR2: SGHRS, YFSETQ. Trimming cost V 4 bases and J 4 bases, with 14 bases left between them. CVID and control samples used equivalent genomic DNA input. Here immunoSEQ multiplex PCR was the method, and the copy in TCRdb shows in-frame clones only, minus some. This sample comprises tens of thousands of clones, none seen once only. This clone has a count of ten or more. Its antigen is undetermined. The read terminates 3 residues before the CDR3 end, so the remaining end is supplied by the germline J gene.

This TCR came from a person between 18 and 75 years old in good health. V is TRBV5-1 and J is TRBJ2-2, with D possibly TRBD2 on 5 matching bases. The sample consisted of peripheral blood mononuclear cells. Partial CDR3 DNA: TGCGCCAGCAGCCTAACGAGGACTGCCACCGGGGAG. It encodes CASSLTRTATGE. The entire CDR3 protein is CASSLTRTATGELFF.